This TCR beta chain was profiled in a study of a mutant IDH1 vaccine in newly diagnosed glioma. For this clone: One end of the junction does not line up with germline, which may come from a read error.

TCRdb's table, derived via immunoSEQ multiplex PCR, lists solely in-frame clones and lacks some. The sample includes some 90,000 clones, about 80% of them seen just once. Indicated time point: baseline, week 1 (first vaccination visit). Sample treatment: pre-vaccination baseline after standard-of-care therapy. This specimen was PBMCs, taken from a glioma patient treated with radiotherapy, temozolomide or both. This clonotype originated in a man in his forties with glioma. Some clones in this sample may be carry-over from other donors' samples.

CDR3 loop: CASREPATGAHHF. The CDR3 bases are TGTGCCAGCAGGGAACCCGCGACAGGGGCCCACCATTTT. J is TRBJ1-5 and V is TRBV2, with TRBD1 matching 8 bases. Germline V gives CDR1 SNHLY, CDR2 FYNNEI. The CDR3 is 13 residues long. Drawing the rest from reference TRBV2 and TRBJ1-5, the complete variable domain is EPEVTQTPSHQVTQMGQEVILRCVPISNHLYFYWYRQILGQKVEFLVSFYNNEISEKSEIFDDQFSVERPDGSNFTLKIRSTKLEDSAMYFCASREPATGAHHFGDGTRLSIL.